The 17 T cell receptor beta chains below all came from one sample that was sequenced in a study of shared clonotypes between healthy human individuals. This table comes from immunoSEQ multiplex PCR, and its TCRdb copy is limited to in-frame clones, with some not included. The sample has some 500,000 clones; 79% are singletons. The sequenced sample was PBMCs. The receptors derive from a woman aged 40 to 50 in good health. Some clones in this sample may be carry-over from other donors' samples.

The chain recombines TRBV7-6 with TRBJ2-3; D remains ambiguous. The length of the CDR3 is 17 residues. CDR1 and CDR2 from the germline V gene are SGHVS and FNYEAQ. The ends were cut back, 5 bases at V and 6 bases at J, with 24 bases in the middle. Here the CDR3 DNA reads TGTGCCAGCAGCCTCCTTGACGTCAATTCCGTGGCGGATACGCAGTATTTT. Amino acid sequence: CASSLLDVNSVADTQYF.

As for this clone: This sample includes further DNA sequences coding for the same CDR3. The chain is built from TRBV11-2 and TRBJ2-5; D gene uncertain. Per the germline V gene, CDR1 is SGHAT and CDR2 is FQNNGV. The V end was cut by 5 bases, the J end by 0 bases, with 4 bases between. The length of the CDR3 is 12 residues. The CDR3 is CASSPYQETQYF. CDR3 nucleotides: TGTGCCAGCAGCCCTTACCAAGAGACCCAGTACTTC.

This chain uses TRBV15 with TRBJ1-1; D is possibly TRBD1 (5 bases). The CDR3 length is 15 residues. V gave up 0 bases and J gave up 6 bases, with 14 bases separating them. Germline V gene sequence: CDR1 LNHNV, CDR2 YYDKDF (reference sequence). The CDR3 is CATSRDVNRPAEAFF. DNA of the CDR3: TGTGCCACCAGCAGAGACGTTAACAGGCCCGCTGAAGCTTTCTTT.

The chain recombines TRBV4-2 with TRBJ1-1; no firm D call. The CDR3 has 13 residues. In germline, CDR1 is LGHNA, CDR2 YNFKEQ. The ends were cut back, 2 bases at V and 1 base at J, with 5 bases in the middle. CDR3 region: CASSQSGNTEAFF. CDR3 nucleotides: TGTGCCAGCAGCCAATCCGGGAACACTGAAGCTTTCTTT.

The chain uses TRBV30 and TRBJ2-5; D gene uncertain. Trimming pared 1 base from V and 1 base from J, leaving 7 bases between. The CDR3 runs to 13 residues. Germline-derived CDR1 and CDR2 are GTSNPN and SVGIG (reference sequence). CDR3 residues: CAWSGALQETQYF. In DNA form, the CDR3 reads TGTGCCTGGAGTGGGGCCCTCCAAGAGACCCAGTACTTC.

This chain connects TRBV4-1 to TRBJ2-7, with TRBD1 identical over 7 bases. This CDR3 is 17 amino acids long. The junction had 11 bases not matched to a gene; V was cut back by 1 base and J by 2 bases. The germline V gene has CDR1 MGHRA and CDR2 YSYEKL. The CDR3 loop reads CASSQGTTGHWAYEQYF. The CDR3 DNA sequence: TGCGCCAGCAGCCAAGGTACGACAGGGCACTGGGCCTACGAGCAGTACTTC.

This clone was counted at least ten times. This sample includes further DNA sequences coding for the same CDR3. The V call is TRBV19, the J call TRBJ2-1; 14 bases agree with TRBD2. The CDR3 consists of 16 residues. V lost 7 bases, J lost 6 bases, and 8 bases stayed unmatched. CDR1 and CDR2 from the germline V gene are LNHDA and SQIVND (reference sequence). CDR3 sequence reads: CASTTPGLAGANEQFF. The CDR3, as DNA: TGTGCCAGTACCACGCCGGGACTAGCGGGGGCCAATGAGCAGTTCTTC.

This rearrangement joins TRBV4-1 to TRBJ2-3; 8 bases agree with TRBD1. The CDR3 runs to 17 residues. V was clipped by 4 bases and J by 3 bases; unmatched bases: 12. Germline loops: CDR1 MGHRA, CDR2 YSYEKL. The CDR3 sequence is CASSPRLTGGRTDTQYF. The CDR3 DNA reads TGCGCCAGCAGCCCACGGCTTACAGGGGGGAGGACAGATACGCAGTATTTT.

CDR3 in DNA: TGTGCCAGCAGCACTACCGGGACTCCCACCGAGCAGTACTTC. This translates into CASSTTGTPTEQYF. The chain links TRBV9 to TRBJ2-7, with D perhaps TRBD2 (6 bases). The ends were cut back, 4 bases at V and 6 bases at J, with 17 bases in the middle. CDR1 SGDLS and CDR2 YYNGEE come from the germline V gene. The CDR3 sequence is 14 residues long.

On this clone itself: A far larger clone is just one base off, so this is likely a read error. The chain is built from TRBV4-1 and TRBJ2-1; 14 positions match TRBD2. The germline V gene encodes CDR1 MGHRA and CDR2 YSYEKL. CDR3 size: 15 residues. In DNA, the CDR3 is TGCGCCATCAGCCCGGGACTAGCGGGAGAGAATGAGCAGTTCTTC. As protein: CAISPGLAGENEQFF.

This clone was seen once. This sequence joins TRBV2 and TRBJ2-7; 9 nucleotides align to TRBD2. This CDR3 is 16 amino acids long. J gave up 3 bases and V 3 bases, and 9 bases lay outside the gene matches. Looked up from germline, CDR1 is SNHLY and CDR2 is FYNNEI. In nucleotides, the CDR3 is TGTGCCAGCAGTGATCCTGGGCGGGGGGGAAGCTACGAGCAGTACTTC. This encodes CASSDPGRGGSYEQYF.

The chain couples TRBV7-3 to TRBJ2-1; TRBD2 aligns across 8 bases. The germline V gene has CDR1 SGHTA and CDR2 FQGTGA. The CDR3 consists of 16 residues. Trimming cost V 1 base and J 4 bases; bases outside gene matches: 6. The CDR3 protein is CASSLMTSAQYNEQFF. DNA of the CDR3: TGTGCCAGCAGCTTAATGACTAGCGCGCAATACAATGAGCAGTTCTTC.

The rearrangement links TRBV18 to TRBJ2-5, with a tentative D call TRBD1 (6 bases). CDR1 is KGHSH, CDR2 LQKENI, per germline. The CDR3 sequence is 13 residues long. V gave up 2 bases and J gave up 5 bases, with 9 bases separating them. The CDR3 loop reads CASSPGGRETQYF. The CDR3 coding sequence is TGTGCCAGCTCACCAGGGGGCAGGGAGACCCAGTACTTC.

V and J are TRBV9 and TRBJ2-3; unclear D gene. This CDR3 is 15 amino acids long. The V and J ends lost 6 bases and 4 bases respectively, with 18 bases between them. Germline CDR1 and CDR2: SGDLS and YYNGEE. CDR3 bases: TGTGCCAGCATGAGGTACCCCCCCGTCTCAGATACGCAGTATTTT. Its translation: CASMRYPPVSDTQYF.

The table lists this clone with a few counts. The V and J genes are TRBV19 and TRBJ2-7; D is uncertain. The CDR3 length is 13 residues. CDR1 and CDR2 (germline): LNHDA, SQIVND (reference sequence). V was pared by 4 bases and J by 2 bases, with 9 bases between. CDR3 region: CASSSNIAYEQYF. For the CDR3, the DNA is TGTGCCAGTAGTAGCAACATAGCCTACGAGCAGTACTTC.

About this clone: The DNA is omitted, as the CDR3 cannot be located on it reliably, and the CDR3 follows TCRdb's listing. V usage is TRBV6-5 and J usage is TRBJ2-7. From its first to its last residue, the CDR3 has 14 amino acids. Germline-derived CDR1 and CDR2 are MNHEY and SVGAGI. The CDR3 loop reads CASSSSLGSYEQYF.

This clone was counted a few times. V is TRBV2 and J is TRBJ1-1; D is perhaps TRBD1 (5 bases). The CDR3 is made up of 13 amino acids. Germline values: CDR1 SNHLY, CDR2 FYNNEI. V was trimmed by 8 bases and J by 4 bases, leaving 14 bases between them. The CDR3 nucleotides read TGTGCCAGCCAAAACCGGGGGACCACTGAAGCTTTCTTT. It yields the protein CASQNRGTTEAFF.